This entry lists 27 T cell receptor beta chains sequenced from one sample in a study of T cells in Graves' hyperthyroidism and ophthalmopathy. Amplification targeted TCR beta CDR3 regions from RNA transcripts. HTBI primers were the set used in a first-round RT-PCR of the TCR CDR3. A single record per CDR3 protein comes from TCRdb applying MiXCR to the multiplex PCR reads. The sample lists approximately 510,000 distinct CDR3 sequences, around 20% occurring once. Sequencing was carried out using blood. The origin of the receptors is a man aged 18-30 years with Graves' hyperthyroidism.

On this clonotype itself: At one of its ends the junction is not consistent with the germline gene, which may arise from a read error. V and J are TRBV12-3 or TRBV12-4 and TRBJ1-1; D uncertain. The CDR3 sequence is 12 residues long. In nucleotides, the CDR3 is TGTTCCAGCAGCCCACGAGGAAATGAGGCTTTCTTT. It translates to CSSSPRGNEAFF.

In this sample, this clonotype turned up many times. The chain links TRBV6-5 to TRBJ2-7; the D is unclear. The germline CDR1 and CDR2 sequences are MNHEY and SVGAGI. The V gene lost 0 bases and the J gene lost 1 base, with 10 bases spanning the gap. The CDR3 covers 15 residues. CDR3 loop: CASSYSIGPSYEQYF. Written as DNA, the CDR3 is TGTGCCAGCAGTTACTCGATAGGGCCGTCCTACGAGCAGTACTTC.

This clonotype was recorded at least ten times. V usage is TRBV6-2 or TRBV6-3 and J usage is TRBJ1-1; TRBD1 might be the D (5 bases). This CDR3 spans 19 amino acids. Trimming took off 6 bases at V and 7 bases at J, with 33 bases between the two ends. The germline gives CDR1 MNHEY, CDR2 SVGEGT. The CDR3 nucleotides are TGTGCCAGCAGGTCCGTCCACAAACCGGGACCGCCACCTAAGGGTGAAGCTTTCTTT. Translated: CASRSVHKPGPPPKGEAFF.

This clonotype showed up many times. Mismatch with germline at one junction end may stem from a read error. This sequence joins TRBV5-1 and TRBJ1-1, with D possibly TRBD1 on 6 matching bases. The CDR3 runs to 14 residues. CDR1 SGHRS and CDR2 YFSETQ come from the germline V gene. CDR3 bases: TGTGCCAGCAGTTTAAGGGGGGGGAACACTGAAGCTTTCTTT. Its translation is CASSLRGGNTEAFF.

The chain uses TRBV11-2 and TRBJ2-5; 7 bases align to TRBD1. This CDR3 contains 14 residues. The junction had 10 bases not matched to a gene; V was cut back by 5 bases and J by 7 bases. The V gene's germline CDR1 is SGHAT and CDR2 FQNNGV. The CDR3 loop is CASSPGDSFWTQYF. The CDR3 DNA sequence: TGTGCCAGCAGCCCCGGGGACAGCTTTTGGACCCAGTACTTC.

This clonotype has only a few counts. The CDR3 bases are TGTGCCAGCAGCCAAGGGGACAGGGGGAACACTGAAGCTTTCTTT. Protein sequence: CASSQGDRGNTEAFF. The chain employs TRBV3-1 and TRBJ1-1; TRBD1 aligns across 10 bases. CDR3 length equals 15 residues. CDR1 is LGHDT, CDR2 YNNKEL, per germline (reference sequence). V was clipped by 1 base and J by 1 base; unmatched bases: 0.

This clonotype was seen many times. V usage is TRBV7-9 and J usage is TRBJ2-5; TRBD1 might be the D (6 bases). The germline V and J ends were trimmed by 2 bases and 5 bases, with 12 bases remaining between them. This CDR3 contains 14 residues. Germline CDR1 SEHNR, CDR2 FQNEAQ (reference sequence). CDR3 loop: CASSLSTGWETQYF. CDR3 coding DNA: TGTGCCAGCAGCTTAAGCACAGGGTGGGAGACCCAGTACTTC.

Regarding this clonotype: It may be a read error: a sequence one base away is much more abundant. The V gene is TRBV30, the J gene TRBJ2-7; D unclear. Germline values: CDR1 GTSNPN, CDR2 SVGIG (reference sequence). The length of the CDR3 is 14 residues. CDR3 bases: TGTGCCTGGAGTGTAAGGCCGTGGGCCTACGAGCTGTACTTC. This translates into CAWSVRPWAYELYF.

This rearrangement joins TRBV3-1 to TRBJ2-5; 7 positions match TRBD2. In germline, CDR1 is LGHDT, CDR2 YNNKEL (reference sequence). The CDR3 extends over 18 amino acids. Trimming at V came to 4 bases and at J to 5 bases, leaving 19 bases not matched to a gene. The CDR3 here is CASSLKVASGATRETQYF. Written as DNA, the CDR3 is TGTGCCAGCAGCCTCAAGGTGGCAAGCGGGGCTACGAGGGAGACCCAGTACTTC.

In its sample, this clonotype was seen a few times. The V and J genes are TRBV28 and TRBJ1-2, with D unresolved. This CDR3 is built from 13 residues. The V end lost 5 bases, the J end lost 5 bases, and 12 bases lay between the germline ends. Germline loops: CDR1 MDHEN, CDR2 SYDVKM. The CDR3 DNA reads TGTGCCAGCAGTCCGGGAGAACGGTATGGCTACACCTTC. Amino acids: CASSPGERYGYTF.

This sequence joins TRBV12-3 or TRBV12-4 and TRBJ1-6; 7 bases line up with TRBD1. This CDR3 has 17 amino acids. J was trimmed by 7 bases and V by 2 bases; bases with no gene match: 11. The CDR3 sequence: CASSLRAGGNWNSPLHF. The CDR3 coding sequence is TGTGCCAGCAGTTTAAGGGCAGGGGGTAATTGGAATTCACCCCTCCACTTT.

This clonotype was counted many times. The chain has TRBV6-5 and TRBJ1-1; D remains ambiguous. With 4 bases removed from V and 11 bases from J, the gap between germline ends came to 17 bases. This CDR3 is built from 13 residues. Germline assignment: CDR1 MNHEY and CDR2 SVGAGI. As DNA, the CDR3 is TGTGCCAGCAGTTCTACGGGTTCGAGCGCGGCTTTCTTT. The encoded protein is CASSSTGSSAAFF.

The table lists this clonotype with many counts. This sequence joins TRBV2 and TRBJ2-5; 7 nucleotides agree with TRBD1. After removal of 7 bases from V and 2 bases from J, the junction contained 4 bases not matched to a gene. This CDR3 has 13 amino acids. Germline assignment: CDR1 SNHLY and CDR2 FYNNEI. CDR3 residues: CASTGTEQETQYF. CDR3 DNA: TGTGCCAGCACCGGGACAGAACAAGAGACCCAGTACTTC.

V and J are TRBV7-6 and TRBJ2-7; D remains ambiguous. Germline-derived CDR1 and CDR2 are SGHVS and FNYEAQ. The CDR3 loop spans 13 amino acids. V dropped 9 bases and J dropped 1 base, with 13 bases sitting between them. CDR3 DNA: TGTGCCAGTACAGATCATCATTCCTACGAGCAGTACTTC. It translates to CASTDHHSYEQYF. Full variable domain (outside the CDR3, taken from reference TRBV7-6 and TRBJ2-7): GAGVSQSPRYKVTKRGQDVALRCDPISGHVSLYWYRQALGQGPEFLTYFNYEAQQDKSGLPNDRFSAERPEGSISTLTIQRTEQRDSAMYRCASTDHHSYEQYFGPGTRLTVT.

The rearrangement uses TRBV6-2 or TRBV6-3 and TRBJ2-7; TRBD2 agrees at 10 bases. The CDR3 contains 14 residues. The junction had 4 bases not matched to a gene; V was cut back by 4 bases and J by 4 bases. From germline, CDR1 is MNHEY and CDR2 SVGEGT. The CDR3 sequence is CASSWGLALYEQYF. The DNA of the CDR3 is TGTGCCAGCAGTTGGGGACTAGCGTTGTACGAGCAGTACTTC.

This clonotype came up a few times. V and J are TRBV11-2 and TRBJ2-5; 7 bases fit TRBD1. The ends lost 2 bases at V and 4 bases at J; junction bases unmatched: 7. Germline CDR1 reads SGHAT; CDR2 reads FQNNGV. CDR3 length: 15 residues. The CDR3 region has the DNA TGTGCCAGCAGCTTATGGGCAGGGGGTGGAGAGACCCAGTACTTC. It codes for CASSLWAGGGETQYF. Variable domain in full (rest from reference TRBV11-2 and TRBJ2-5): EAGVAQSPRYKIIEKRQSVAFWCNPISGHATLYWYQQILGQGPKLLIQFQNNGVVDDSQLPKDRFSAERLKGVDSTLKIQPAKLEDSAVYLCASSLWAGGGETQYFGPGTRLLVL.

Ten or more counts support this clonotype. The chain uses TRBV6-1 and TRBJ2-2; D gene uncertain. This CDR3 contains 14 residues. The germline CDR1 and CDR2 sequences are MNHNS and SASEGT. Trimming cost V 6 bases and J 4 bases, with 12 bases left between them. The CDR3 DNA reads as TGTGCCAGCAGCCCCGTATGGTCCACCGGGGAGCTGTTTTTT. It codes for CASSPVWSTGELFF.

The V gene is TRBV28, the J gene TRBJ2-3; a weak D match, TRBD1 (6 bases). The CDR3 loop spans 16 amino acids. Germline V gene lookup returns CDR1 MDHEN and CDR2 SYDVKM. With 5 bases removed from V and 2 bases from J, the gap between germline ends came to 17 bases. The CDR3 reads CASSPPRPGDTDTQYF. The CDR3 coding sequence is TGTGCCAGCAGTCCCCCCCGACCAGGGGACACAGATACGCAGTATTTT.

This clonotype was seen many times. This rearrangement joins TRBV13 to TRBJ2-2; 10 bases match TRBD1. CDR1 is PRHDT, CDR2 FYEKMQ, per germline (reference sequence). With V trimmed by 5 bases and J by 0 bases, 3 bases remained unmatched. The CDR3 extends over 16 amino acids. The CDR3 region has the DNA TGTGCCAGCAGCCCAGGGACAGGGGCGAACACCGGGGAGCTGTTTTTT. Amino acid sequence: CASSPGTGANTGELFF.

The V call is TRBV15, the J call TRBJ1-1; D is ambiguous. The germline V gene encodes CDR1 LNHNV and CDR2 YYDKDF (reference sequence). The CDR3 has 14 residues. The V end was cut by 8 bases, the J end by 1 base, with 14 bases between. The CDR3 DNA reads TGTGCCACCGGGTTCCTTACACAGAACACTGAAGCTTTCTTT. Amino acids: CATGFLTQNTEAFF.

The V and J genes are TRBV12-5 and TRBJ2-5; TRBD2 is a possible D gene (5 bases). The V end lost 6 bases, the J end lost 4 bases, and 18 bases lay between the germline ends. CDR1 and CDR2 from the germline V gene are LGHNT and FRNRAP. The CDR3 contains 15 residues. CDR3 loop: CASGSSEDSRETQYF. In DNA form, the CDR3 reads TGTGCTAGTGGGTCTTCTGAGGACTCCCGAGAGACCCAGTACTTC.

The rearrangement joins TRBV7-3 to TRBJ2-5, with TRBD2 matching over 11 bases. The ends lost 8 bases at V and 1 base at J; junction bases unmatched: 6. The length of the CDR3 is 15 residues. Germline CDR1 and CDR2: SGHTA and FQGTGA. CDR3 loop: CASSVAGGIQETQYF. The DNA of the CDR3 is TGTGCCAGCTCGGTAGCGGGGGGGATCCAAGAGACCCAGTACTTC. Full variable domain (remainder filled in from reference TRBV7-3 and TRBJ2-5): GAGVSQTPSNKVTEKGKYVELRCDPISGHTALYWYRQSLGQGPEFLIYFQGTGAADDSGLPNDRFFAVRPEGSVSTLKIQRTERGDSAVYLCASSVAGGIQETQYFGPGTRLLVL.

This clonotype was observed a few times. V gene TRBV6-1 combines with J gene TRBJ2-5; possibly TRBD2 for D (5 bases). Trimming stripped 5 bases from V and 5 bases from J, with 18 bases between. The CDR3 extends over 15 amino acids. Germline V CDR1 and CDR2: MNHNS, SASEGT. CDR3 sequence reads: CASSIKAYPGETQYF. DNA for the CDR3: TGTGCCAGCAGTATTAAGGCTTACCCGGGGGAGACCCAGTACTTC.

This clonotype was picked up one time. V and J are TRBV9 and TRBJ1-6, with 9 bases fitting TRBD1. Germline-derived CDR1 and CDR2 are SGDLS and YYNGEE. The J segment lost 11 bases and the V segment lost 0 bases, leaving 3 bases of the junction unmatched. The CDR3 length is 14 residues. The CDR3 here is CASSVAGQGAPLHF. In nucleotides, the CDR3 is TGTGCCAGCAGCGTAGCGGGACAGGGTGCACCCCTCCACTTT.

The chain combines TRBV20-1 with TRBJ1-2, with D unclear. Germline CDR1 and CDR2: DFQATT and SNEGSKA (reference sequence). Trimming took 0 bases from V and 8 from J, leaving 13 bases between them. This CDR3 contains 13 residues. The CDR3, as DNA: TGCAGTGCTAGAGATGTTGAATTCTGGGGCTACACCTTC. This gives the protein CSARDVEFWGYTF.

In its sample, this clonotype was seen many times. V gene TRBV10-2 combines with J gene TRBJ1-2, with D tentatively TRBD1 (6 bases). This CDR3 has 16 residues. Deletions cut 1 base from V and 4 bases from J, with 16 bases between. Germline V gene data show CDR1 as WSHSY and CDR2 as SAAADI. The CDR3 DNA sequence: TGCGCCAGCAGTGAGTTACGGACAGCGTCCACCTATGGCTACACCTTC. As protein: CASSELRTASTYGYTF.

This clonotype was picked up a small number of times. CDR3 nucleotides: TGTGCCAGCTCACCTTTAAGCGGGGGGTCCTACGAGCAGTACTTC. Protein sequence: CASSPLSGGSYEQYF. The rearrangement links TRBV18 to TRBJ2-7; 9 bases agree with TRBD2. The J segment lost 1 base and the V segment lost 3 bases, leaving 4 bases of the junction unmatched. Per germline, CDR1 KGHSH and CDR2 LQKENI. This CDR3 contains 15 residues.